The 22 T cell receptor beta chains presented below share a single source sample, sequenced in a study of shared clonotypes between healthy human individuals. Clones were read by immunoSEQ multiplex PCR, and TCRdb kept only the in-frame ones, dropping some. The repertoire holds about 1.9 million clones, with 80% to 95% as singletons. Selected positively for CCR7 and CD45RO-negative, naive CD8 cells excluded terminally differentiated effector memory CD45RA+ cells. The sequenced sample was naive CD8+ T cells from PBMCs. The receptors come from a man younger than 35 in good health. Some clones in this sample may be carry-over from other donors' samples.

The chain combines TRBV5-8 with TRBJ1-5; D unresolved. V gave up 2 bases and J gave up 2 bases, with 11 bases separating them. CDR3 length: 15 amino acids. CDR1 and CDR2 from the germline V gene are SGHTS and YDEGEE. The CDR3 loop reads CASSLGSHRNQPQHF. CDR3 coding DNA: TGTGCCAGCAGCTTAGGGAGCCACCGCAATCAGCCCCAGCATTTT.

The chain employs TRBV7-8 and TRBJ2-7; 9 bases line up with TRBD1. This CDR3 has 15 residues. Germline-derived CDR1 and CDR2 are SGHVS and FQNEAQ. The ends lost 3 bases at V and 4 bases at J; junction bases unmatched: 7. The CDR3 reads CASSFHGQGPYEQYF. The CDR3 coding sequence is TGTGCCAGCAGCTTCCACGGACAGGGGCCTTACGAGCAGTACTTC.

V is TRBV19 and J is TRBJ2-6; no clear D gene. The CDR3 totals 19 residues. Per the germline V gene, CDR1 is LNHDA and CDR2 is SQIVND (reference sequence). Trimming pared 7 bases from V and 4 bases from J, leaving 26 bases between. CDR3 bases: TGTGCCAGTACCAATTTTCGCCCGGGCCTAAAGCTAGGGGCCAACGTCCTGACTTTC. Translation: CASTNFRPGLKLGANVLTF.

The chain employs TRBV6-5 and TRBJ2-1, with 11 bases identical to TRBD2. Germline V gene sequence: CDR1 MNHEY, CDR2 SVGAGI. J was trimmed by 4 bases and V by 5 bases; bases with no gene match: 1. CDR3 length: 14 amino acids. The CDR3 nucleotides read TGTGCCAGCAGTGGGACTAGCGGTTACAATGAGCAGTTCTTC. Its translation is CASSGTSGYNEQFF.

The chain couples TRBV9 to TRBJ2-3; D not certain. CDR3 size: 16 residues. CDR1 and CDR2 (germline): SGDLS, YYNGEE. V was clipped by 1 base and J by 2 bases, with 14 bases between them. CDR3 region: CASSVTQGRNTDTQYF. The CDR3 DNA follows: TGTGCCAGCAGCGTAACTCAAGGACGGAACACAGATACGCAGTATTTT. The full variable domain, with the rest looked up from reference TRBV9 and TRBJ2-3, is DSGVTQTPKHLITATGQRVTLRCSPRSGDLSVYWYQQSLDQGLQFLIQYYNGEERAKGNILERFSAQQFPDLHSELNLSSLELGDSALYFCASSVTQGRNTDTQYFGPGTRLTVL.

Worth noting for this clone: Other DNA sequences in the sample encode the same CDR3. The V gene is TRBV27, the J gene TRBJ2-7, with D possibly being TRBD1 (6 bases). V was trimmed by 5 bases and J by 4 bases, leaving 12 bases between them. The V gene's germline CDR1 is MNHEY and CDR2 SMNVEV (reference sequence). The length of the CDR3 is 13 residues. The CDR3 sequence: CASSLRGPYEQYF. CDR3 in DNA: TGTGCCAGCAGTCTCAGGGGCCCTTACGAGCAGTACTTC.

V gene TRBV9 combines with J gene TRBJ1-1, with 8 bases identical to TRBD1. The CDR3 extends over 16 amino acids. Trimming removed 4 bases from V and 1 base from J; junction bases left unmatched: 9. Germline V gene data show CDR1 as SGDLS and CDR2 as YYNGEE. CDR3: CASSFVPGTGNTEAFF. The CDR3 DNA reads TGTGCCAGCAGCTTTGTTCCCGGGACAGGGAACACTGAAGCTTTCTTT.

The chain carries TRBV28 and TRBJ2-7, with 7 bases aligning to TRBD1. The CDR3 is 14 amino acids. Per germline, CDR1 MDHEN and CDR2 SYDVKM. V was pared by 5 bases and J by 3 bases, with 7 bases of the junction left unmatched. The CDR3 sequence is CASSVRQGSYEQYF. In nucleotides, the CDR3 is TGTGCCAGCAGTGTAAGACAGGGAAGCTACGAGCAGTACTTC. Complete variable domain (other parts from reference TRBV28 and TRBJ2-7): DVKVTQSSRYLVKRTGEKVFLECVQDMDHENMFWYRQDPGLGLRLIYFSYDVKMKEKGDIPEGYSVSREKKERFSLILESASTNQTSMYLCASSVRQGSYEQYFGPGTRLTVT.

A single count supports this clone. This rearrangement joins TRBV2 to TRBJ1-2; D call uncertain. CDR1 is SNHLY, CDR2 FYNNEI, per germline. Trimming cost V 10 bases and J 3 bases, with 0 bases left between them. The CDR3 has 8 amino acids. The CDR3 bases are TGTGCCAACTATGGCTACACCTTC. Its translation is CANYGYTF.

The chain carries TRBV5-4 and TRBJ1-1; D is uncertain. The germline V gene has CDR1 SGHNT and CDR2 YYREEE (reference sequence). The CDR3 consists of 14 residues. The V end lost 4 bases, the J end lost 6 bases, and 16 bases lay between the germline ends. CDR3 amino acids: CASSVTHRKAEAFF. CDR3 in DNA: TGTGCCAGCAGCGTGACTCACCGCAAGGCTGAAGCTTTCTTT.

A note on this clone: The identical CDR3 is also encoded by other nucleotide sequences in the sample. The chain couples TRBV19 to TRBJ1-1; no reliable D call. V was trimmed by 3 bases and J by 5 bases, leaving 10 bases between them. The CDR3 runs to 13 residues. Germline V lookup: CDR1 LNHDA, CDR2 SQIVND (reference sequence). Here the CDR3 DNA reads TGTGCCAGTAGTATCGCGGGATGGACTGAAGCTTTCTTT. Residues: CASSIAGWTEAFF.

The V call is TRBV19, the J call TRBJ2-7; D tentatively reads TRBD1 or TRBD2 (5 bases each). Trimming took off 3 bases at V and 3 bases at J, with 12 bases between the two ends. Per the germline V gene, CDR1 is LNHDA and CDR2 is SQIVND (reference sequence). This CDR3 region has 14 residues. CDR3 amino acids: CASSIGAGYYEQYF. CDR3 nucleotide sequence: TGTGCCAGTAGTATCGGGGCAGGGTACTACGAGCAGTACTTC. The entire variable domain, with the rest obtained from reference TRBV19 and TRBJ2-7, is as follows: DGGITQSPKYLFRKEGQNVTLSCEQNLNHDAMYWYRQDPGQGLRLIYYSQIVNDFQKGDIAEGYSVSREKKESFPLTVTSAQKNPTAFYLCASSIGAGYYEQYFGPGTRLTVT.

The sample holds one count of this clone. The chain joins TRBV27 to TRBJ2-7; 7 bases line up with TRBD1. J lost 4 bases, V lost 6 bases, and 15 bases had no gene match. This CDR3 has 16 residues. Per germline, CDR1 MNHEY and CDR2 SMNVEV (reference sequence). CDR3: CASRSSGTVYEYEQYF. The CDR3 coding sequence is TGTGCCAGCAGATCCTCCGGGACAGTCTACGAATACGAGCAGTACTTC.

The chain links TRBV9 to TRBJ2-6; 9 bases align to TRBD1. This CDR3 has 19 amino acids. Trimming took 4 bases from V and 0 from J; bases not matched to a gene: 11. Germline loops: CDR1 SGDLS, CDR2 YYNGEE. The CDR3 DNA reads TGTGCCAGCAGCACGTCGACAGGGGGAGGCTCCTCTGGGGCCAACGTCCTGACTTTC. Its protein product is CASSTSTGGGSSGANVLTF.

This chain connects TRBV7-6 to TRBJ2-7, with 8 bases identical to TRBD1. The germline V gene has CDR1 SGHVS and CDR2 FNYEAQ. CDR3 length: 17 residues. The V gene end was trimmed by 1 base and the J gene end by 5 bases; junction bases not matched to a gene: 13. The CDR3 DNA follows: TGTGCCAGCAGCTTAGTGGCACCCGGACAGGGTTTCGACGAGCAGTACTTC. This codes for CASSLVAPGQGFDEQYF.

The chain joins TRBV5-1 to TRBJ2-1, with D perhaps TRBD2 (5 bases). The CDR3 is made up of 14 amino acids. Germline CDR1 and CDR2: SGHRS and YFSETQ. The V end was cut by 1 base, the J end by 12 bases, with 17 bases between. For the CDR3, the DNA is TGCGCCAGCAGCTTGTTTCCCTCCTCCGGAGGGCAGTTCTTC. As protein: CASSLFPSSGGQFF.

V usage is TRBV6-5 and J usage is TRBJ1-2, with 9 nucleotides matching TRBD1. The germline V gene encodes CDR1 MNHEY and CDR2 SVGAGI. V was pared by 6 bases and J by 5 bases, with 7 bases of the junction left unmatched. The CDR3 sequence is 14 residues long. Here the CDR3 reads CASRPGQGKYGYTF. CDR3 bases: TGTGCCAGCAGGCCGGGACAGGGCAAATATGGCTACACCTTC.

This chain joins TRBV25-1 and TRBJ2-5, with no clear D. The V gene lost 6 bases and the J gene lost 5 bases, with 16 bases spanning the gap. Germline assignment: CDR1 MGHDK and CDR2 SYGVNS. The CDR3 sequence is 14 residues long. CDR3 sequence (DNA): TGTGCCAGCAGCCCAGGAGTAGCATTGGAGACCCAGTACTTC. Protein sequence: CASSPGVALETQYF. The full variable domain, rest sourced from reference TRBV25-1 and TRBJ2-5, is EADIYQTPRYLVIGTGKKITLECSQTMGHDKMYWYQQDPGMELHLIHYSYGVNSTEKGDLSSESTVSRIRTEHFPLTLESARPSHTSQYLCASSPGVALETQYFGPGTRLLVL.

On this clone itself: In the same sample, other DNA sequences code for this CDR3. The chain uses TRBV27 and TRBJ2-7, with 9 positions matching TRBD2. The V segment lost 5 bases and the J segment 4 bases; nucleotides outside the gene matches: 9. Germline V lookup: CDR1 MNHEY, CDR2 SMNVEV (reference sequence). The CDR3 sequence is 15 residues long. The CDR3: CASSPLAGAPYEQYF. CDR3 nucleotide sequence: TGTGCCAGCAGTCCCTTAGCGGGAGCCCCGTACGAGCAGTACTTC.

The CDR3 is CATVTTAPPGELFF. CDR3 coding DNA: TGTGCCACCGTGACGACAGCACCGCCGGGGGAGCTGTTTTTT. V and J are TRBV2 and TRBJ2-2; possibly TRBD1 for D (5 bases). Germline V gene sequence: CDR1 SNHLY, CDR2 FYNNEI. The CDR3 extends over 14 amino acids. Trimming took off 10 bases at V and 8 bases at J, with 20 bases between the two ends. Together with reference TRBV2 and TRBJ2-2, the CDR3 gives the full variable domain: EPEVTQTPSHQVTQMGQEVILRCVPISNHLYFYWYRQILGQKVEFLVSFYNNEISEKSEIFDDQFSVERPDGSNFTLKIRSTKLEDSAMYFCATVTTAPPGELFFGEGSRLTVL.

This clone has just one count. The chain recombines TRBV7-9 with TRBJ2-5; perhaps D is TRBD1 or TRBD2 (5 bases each). Trimming removed 4 bases from V and 10 bases from J, with 19 bases in between. This CDR3 has 14 residues. The germline gives CDR1 SEHNR, CDR2 FQNEAQ (reference sequence). CDR3 DNA: TGTGCCAGCAGCTATTCCGGGGCCTCAAGTAGCCAGTACTTC. Protein: CASSYSGASSSQYF.

This sequence joins TRBV18 and TRBJ1-4, with D possibly TRBD1 on 5 matching bases. With 3 bases removed from V and 7 bases from J, the gap between germline ends came to 12 bases. Germline values: CDR1 KGHSH, CDR2 LQKENI. CDR3 length: 14 amino acids. CDR3 amino acids: CASSPDVRAEKLFF. The CDR3 DNA reads as TGTGCCAGCTCACCTGACGTCAGGGCTGAAAAACTGTTTTTT.